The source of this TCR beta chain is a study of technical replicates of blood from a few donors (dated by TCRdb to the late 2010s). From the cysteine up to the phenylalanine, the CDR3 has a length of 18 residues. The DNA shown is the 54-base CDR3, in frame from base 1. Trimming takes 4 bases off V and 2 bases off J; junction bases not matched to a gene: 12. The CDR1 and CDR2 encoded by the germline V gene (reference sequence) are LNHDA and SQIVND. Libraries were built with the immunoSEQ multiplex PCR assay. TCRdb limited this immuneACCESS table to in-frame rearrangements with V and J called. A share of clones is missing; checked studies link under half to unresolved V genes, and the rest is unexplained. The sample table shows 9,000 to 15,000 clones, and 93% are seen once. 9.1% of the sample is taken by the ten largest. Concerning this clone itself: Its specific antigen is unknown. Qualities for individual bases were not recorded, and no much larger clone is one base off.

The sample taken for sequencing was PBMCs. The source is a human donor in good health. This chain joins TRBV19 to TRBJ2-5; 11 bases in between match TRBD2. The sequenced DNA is TGTGCCAGTAGTAAGCGACTAGCGGGAACTTACTTTCAAGAGACCCAGTACTTC. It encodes CASSKRLAGTYFQETQYF.